The following is a TCR beta chain sequence with its context. The clone's antigen remains unknown. No clone much larger than this one lies a single base away; base qualities are absent. This entry belongs to a study of OX40 agonist ivuxolimab in advanced cancers. A note on the overall study: Ivuxolimab, which targeted the costimulatory receptor OX40 (CD134), was an agonistic, fully human IgG2 monoclonal antibody. Intravenous ivuxolimab was administered to patients every 2 weeks at six dose levels: 0.01, 0.1, 0.3, 1.5, 3 and 10 mg/kg. Among the 50 to 55 dose-escalation patients, around 19 had hepatocellular carcinoma, 15 melanoma, 9 renal cell carcinoma and 9 head and neck cancer. In the dose-escalation cohort, 82.7% of patients were male, and the mean age was around 60 years, with a range of about 23 to 90. Patients were allowed to have had prior anti-PD-1, anti-PD-L1 or anti-CTLA-4 therapy, and 40% of the dose-escalation patients had been treated with checkpoint inhibitors. Partial responses occurred in three dose-escalation patients, of whom one had hepatocellular carcinoma and two had cutaneous melanoma. The point of sequencing TCRbeta in the periphery was to test whether ivuxolimab changed TCR sequence diversity and drove clonal T-cell expansion. The paper describes the monotherapy dose-escalation part (N = 52 patients) of the phase I trial of ivuxolimab. The paper's findings and limits, for the study overall: In the 0.1-3.0 mg/kg groups, partial responders were among the patients with the lowest normalized peripheral clonal expansion, particularly in CD8+ T cells. After ivuxolimab, CD8+ T cells had more expanded clones than CD4+ T cells on average. Antigen specificity was not determined for the clonally expanded peripheral T cells. At doses from 0.1 to 3.0 mg/kg, clonal expansion was seen in both CD4+ and CD8+ blood T cells between baseline and week 6. Low levels of normalized T-cell clonal expansion were also seen in some patients who did not respond.

To sequence the TCRbeta CDR3 region, genomic DNA was isolated from the sorted cells. TCRbeta CDR3 regions were sequenced using the immunoSEQ Assay. TCRdb retrieved this table from immuneACCESS and kept in-frame rearrangements only. Not all clones are present; in checked studies, unresolved V genes account for under half, and no reason is known for the remainder. The sample table records about 99,000 clones; 94% of these occur just once. The ten largest clones add up to 0.18% of the sample. The trial excluded patients who had a history of autoimmune disease or were on systemic immunosuppression. Peripheral blood for TCR sequencing was drawn from every dose cohort at baseline, at cycle 4 day 1 and at cycle 7 day 1. Samples came from an open-label, multicenter, first-in-human phase I dose-escalation trial of ivuxolimab. Adults with locally advanced or metastatic head and neck squamous cell, hepatocellular, melanoma or renal cell carcinoma were enrolled in the trial. CD4+ and CD8+ T cells were sorted separately from peripheral blood before TCR sequencing.

The sequences come from CD4+ or CD8+ T cells sorted from blood, collected in a trial of the OX40 agonist ivuxolimab. The TCR sequence derives from an adult with an advanced solid tumor such as melanoma, head and neck, liver or kidney cancer.

CDR3 protein: CARPRKGGTQYF. DNA sequence: TGTGCCAGACCCCGAAAGGGCGGTACGCAGTATTTT. The rearrangement combines TRBV7-5 with TRBJ2-3. TRBV7-5 is noted as a pseudogene. The CDR3, cysteine through phenylalanine, is 12 amino acids long. Only CDR3 DNA is held: 36 bases, read in frame from base 1.